These 18 T cell receptor beta chains came from one sample sequenced in a study of glioma-infiltrating T cells. Using RNA template, CDR3s of TCR alpha and beta were amplified with iRepertoire arm-PCR. TCRdb re-called the multiplex PCR reads with MiXCR, one entry per CDR3 protein. The sample shows 95,000 to 150,000 distinct CDR3 sequences, approximately 23% of them seen only once. Sequencing was carried out using glioma tissue, nonneoplastic brain tissue, or PBMCs (not recorded which). The receptor set was obtained from a human donor with low-grade glioma or glioblastoma, undergoing nonglioma brain surgery, or in good health (not recorded which).

There are many counts of this clonotype. The J gene is TRBJ1-1, the V gene TRBV19; 7 bases fit TRBD1. CDR1 is LNHDA and CDR2 is SQIVND in the germline V gene (reference sequence). V lost 4 bases, J lost 0 bases, and 2 bases stayed unmatched. This CDR3 is built from 14 residues. CDR3 residues: CASSRGTVNTEAFF. In nucleotides, the CDR3 is TGTGCCAGTAGTAGGGGGACAGTGAACACTGAAGCTTTCTTT.

As regards this clonotype: This may be a read error: a much more frequent sequence differs by one nucleotide. In nucleotides, the CDR3 is TGCGCCAGCAGGGGGGTGGGCTCCTACAATAAGCAGTTCTTC. Amino acids: CASRGVGSYNKQFF. This chain uses TRBV5-1 with TRBJ2-1, with D possibly being TRBD1 or TRBD2 (5 bases each). The CDR3 sequence is 14 residues long. Germline V gene data show CDR1 as SGHRS and CDR2 as YFSETQ.

Details on this clonotype: This may arise from a read error, as a much more abundant clone is one base away. The chain recombines TRBV4-1 with TRBJ2-3; no reliable D call. The CDR3 has 15 amino acids. Germline V gives CDR1 MGHRA, CDR2 YSYEKL. Trimming removed 0 bases at V and 5 bases at J, with 12 bases between. CDR3 protein: CASSQDPDRKDTQYF. The CDR3 DNA is TGCGCCAGCAGCCAAGATCCAGACCGCAAAGATACGCAGTATTTT.

This clonotype showed up just a few times. The chain combines TRBV9 with TRBJ1-4; D remains unclear. Trimming removed 4 bases at V and 5 bases at J, with 15 bases between. Germline CDR1 reads SGDLS; CDR2 reads YYNGEE. CDR3 length: 15 amino acids. CDR3 residues: CASSPRGRINEKLFF. The CDR3 DNA reads as TGTGCCAGCAGCCCCCGAGGGAGGATAAATGAAAAACTGTTTTTT.

V gene TRBV12-3 or TRBV12-4 combines with J gene TRBJ2-2; 9 nucleotides line up with TRBD1. The CDR3 runs 17 residues. V gave up 5 bases and J gave up 5 bases; unmatched junction bases: 12. CDR3 protein: CASSPLLRDRATGELFF. The CDR3 DNA reads as TGTGCCAGCAGTCCCCTACTAAGGGACAGGGCTACCGGGGAGCTGTTTTTT.

Ten or more counts support this clonotype. This rearrangement joins TRBV28 to TRBJ1-1; 8 nucleotides line up with TRBD1. The CDR3 length is 14 residues. Germline CDR1 is MDHEN and CDR2 is SYDVKM. With V trimmed by 5 bases and J by 0 bases, 2 bases remained unmatched. The CDR3 sequence is CASSGDRMNTEAFF. The CDR3 bases are TGTGCCAGCAGTGGGGACAGGATGAACACTGAAGCTTTCTTT.

This clonotype was detected only a few times. A much larger clonotype is one base distant, so this may be a read error. The chain couples TRBV7-2 to TRBJ1-1; a possible D gene is TRBD1 (6 bases). V was clipped by 4 bases and J by 4 bases, with 13 bases between them. Germline-derived CDR1 and CDR2 are SGHTA and FQGNSA. The CDR3 spans 14 residues. In DNA, the CDR3 is TGTGCCAGCAGCTATAGAGGGGGGAGCACTGAAGCTTTCTTT. Its protein is CASSYRGGSTEAFF.

Concerning this clonotype: A much larger clone differs by one base, so this may be a read error. The genes are TRBV6-2 or TRBV6-3 and TRBJ2-5; D is unclear. Trimming left V 9 bases short and J 7 bases short, with 15 bases between. Per the germline V gene, CDR1 is MNHEY and CDR2 is SVGEGT. This CDR3 is 12 amino acids long. Here the CDR3 DNA reads TGTGCCAGGAGACTGCCTACATGGACCCAGTACTTC. It specifies CARRLPTWTQYF.

This clonotype was seen many times. Here the CDR3 reads CASSPPQGGGYTF. As DNA, the CDR3 is TGTGCCAGCAGCCCACCACAGGGCGGTGGCTACACCTTC. V usage is TRBV3-1 and J usage is TRBJ1-2; perhaps TRBD1 as D (6 bases). Germline CDR1 reads LGHDT; CDR2 reads YNNKEL (reference sequence). With 4 bases removed from V and 7 bases from J, the gap between germline ends came to 13 bases. CDR3 length: 13 residues.

This clonotype was seen ten or more times. V and J are TRBV28 and TRBJ2-5, with a tentative D call TRBD1 (6 bases). From germline, CDR1 is MDHEN and CDR2 SYDVKM. The CDR3 sequence is 14 residues long. V was clipped by 6 bases and J by 4 bases, with 15 bases between them. In DNA, the CDR3 is TGTGCCAGCAGCCCTGGACAGTCGGTAGAGACCCAGTACTTC. As protein: CASSPGQSVETQYF. The entire variable domain, with the rest obtained from reference TRBV28 and TRBJ2-5, is as follows: DVKVTQSSRYLVKRTGEKVFLECVQDMDHENMFWYRQDPGLGLRLIYFSYDVKMKEKGDIPEGYSVSREKKERFSLILESASTNQTSMYLCASSPGQSVETQYFGPGTRLLVL.

Note on this clonotype: Given a much more abundant clone one base away, this may be a read error. This rearrangement joins TRBV7-7 to TRBJ2-5; TRBD1 is a possible D gene (5 bases). From germline, CDR1 is SSHAT and CDR2 FNYEAQ (reference sequence). The CDR3 has 16 residues. CDR3 bases: TGTGCCAGCAGCTTAGCGCCGGCCGTAGGACAAGAGGCCCAGTACTTC. It translates to CASSLAPAVGQEAQYF.

This clonotype has at least ten counts. This sequence joins TRBV7-2 and TRBJ2-4; 8 bases fit TRBD1. Germline CDR1 reads SGHTA; CDR2 reads FQGNSA. V was clipped by 5 bases and J by 5 bases; unmatched bases: 5. This CDR3 has 14 residues. The CDR3 reads CASSQGAGENIQYF. The CDR3 coding sequence is TGTGCCAGCAGCCAGGGGGCTGGAGAAAACATTCAGTACTTC. Variable domain in full (rest from reference TRBV7-2 and TRBJ2-4): GAGVSQSPSNKVTEKGKDVELRCDPISGHTALYWYRQSLGQGLEFLIYFQGNSAPDKSGLPSDRFSAERTGGSVSTLTIQRTQQEDSAVYLCASSQGAGENIQYFGAGTRLSVL.

Only a few counts were recorded for this clonotype. Since a much larger clone is just one base distant, this may be a read error. The chain is built from TRBV25-1 and TRBJ2-7, with D perhaps TRBD1 or TRBD2 (5 bases each). CDR3 length: 13 residues. CDR1 is MGHDK and CDR2 is SYGVNS in the germline V gene. Trimming left V 4 bases short and J 8 bases short, with 15 bases between. The CDR3 loop reads CASSGDVHHKQYF. In nucleotides, the CDR3 is TGTGCCAGCAGTGGGGACGTCCACCACAAGCAGTACTTC.

The table lists this clonotype with many counts. The J gene is TRBJ2-5, the V gene TRBV6-6; TRBD2 might be the D (6 bases). The germline V gene has CDR1 MNHNY and CDR2 SVGAGI (reference sequence). The ends were cut back, 2 bases at V and 7 bases at J, with 17 bases in the middle. The CDR3 contains 15 residues. The CDR3 spells CASSYRGLTSGTQYF. The CDR3 DNA is TGTGCCAGCAGTTACCGGGGACTGACCTCTGGGACCCAGTACTTC.

The sample holds many counts of this clonotype. The chain uses TRBV14 and TRBJ2-7; 7 bases match TRBD1. This CDR3 has 14 amino acids. After removal of 2 bases from V and 2 bases from J, the junction contained 3 bases not matched to a gene. Per germline, CDR1 SGHDN and CDR2 FVKESK. CDR3 region: CASSQQDRTYEQYF. The DNA of the CDR3 is TGTGCCAGCAGCCAACAGGACAGGACCTACGAGCAGTACTTC.

This clonotype occurred many times. The chain links TRBV29-1 to TRBJ2-7, with D tentatively TRBD1 or TRBD2 (5 bases each). CDR3 length: 12 residues. V dropped 6 bases and J dropped 2 bases, with 11 bases sitting between them. CDR1 is SQVTM, CDR2 ANQGSEA, per germline. CDR3: CSVRDGTYEQYF. The CDR3, as DNA: TGCAGCGTACGGGACGGCACCTACGAGCAGTACTTC.

Of note for this clonotype: One end of the junction is discordant with germline, which a read error may explain. The chain couples TRBV7-2 to TRBJ2-7; D is perhaps TRBD2 (5 bases). The germline CDR1 and CDR2 sequences are SGHTA and FQGNSA. This CDR3 is built from 12 residues. In DNA form, the CDR3 reads TGTGCCAGCATCGGAGGCTCCTACGATCAGTACTTC. Encoded protein: CASIGGSYDQYF. The full variable domain, with the rest looked up from reference TRBV7-2 and TRBJ2-7, is GAGVSQSPSNKVTEKGKDVELRCDPISGHTALYWYRQSLGQGLEFLIYFQGNSAPDKSGLPSDRFSAERTGGSVSTLTIQRTQQEDSAVYLCASIGGSYDQYFGPGTRLTVT.

This clonotype was observed many times. The genes are TRBV4-3 and TRBJ2-7; D perhaps matches TRBD2 (6 bases). Germline loops: CDR1 LGHNA, CDR2 YSLEER. V lost 1 base and J 3 bases, leaving 13 bases between the germline ends. The CDR3 length is 15 residues. The CDR3 sequence: CASSQVIREYYEQYF. As DNA, the CDR3 is TGCGCCAGCAGCCAAGTGATTCGGGAGTACTACGAGCAGTACTTC.